This is a list of T cell receptor beta chains from one sample in a study of T cell responses to AZD1222 COVID-19 vaccine. TCRdb keeps only in-frame clones here, not all; method: immunoSEQ multiplex PCR. This table has tens of thousands of clones, around 90% appearing once. This specimen consisted of peripheral blood, obtained on day 0 of AZD1222 vaccination. Source of these receptors: an adult in good health. The CDR3 runs from the conserved cysteine through the conserved F or W. D genes are given only for firm matches. Clone size is stated in some rows and not others, as once, few, many or a class when expanded.

J	D	size	V	CDR3	DNA
TRBJ1-1	NA	NA	TRBV30	CAWSVGEGEAFF	TGTGCCTGGAGTGTAGGGGAGGGGGAAGCTTTCTTT
TRBJ1-1	NA	NA	TRBV12-3/TRBV12-4	CASSLLLNTEAFF	TGTGCCAGCAGTTTGCTCCTGAACACTGAAGCTTTCTTT
TRBJ2-7	TRBD2	NA	TRBV6-2/TRBV6-3	CASSYSSYVVGTRTYEQYF	TGTGCCAGCAGTTACTCGTCATACGTCGTCGGGACTAGGACCTACGAGCAGTACTTC
TRBJ2-1	NA	NA	TRBV24-1	CATSDSGGYNEQFF	TGTGCCACCAGTGATTCGGGCGGCTACAATGAGCAGTTCTTC
TRBJ2-7	NA	NA	TRBV20-1	CSAPWASEQYF	TGCAGTGCCCCCTGGGCCTCAGAGCAGTACTTC
TRBJ1-2	TRBD1	NA	TRBV5-1	CASSRPGQEGVLGYGYTF	TGCGCCAGCAGCCGGCCGGGACAGGAAGGCGTATTAGGCTATGGCTACACCTTC
TRBJ1-2	TRBD1	NA	TRBV4-2	CASSQAGQGASGYTF	TGTGCCAGCAGCCAAGCTGGACAGGGGGCGAGTGGCTACACCTTC
TRBJ2-1	NA	few	TRBV7-2	CASSLGSVYNEQFF	TGTGCCAGCAGCTTAGGGTCGGTTTACAATGAGCAGTTCTTC
TRBJ2-1	TRBD2	NA	TRBV12-5	CASGSGLAGGTSEQFF	TGTGCTAGTGGTTCGGGACTAGCGGGAGGAACAAGTGAGCAGTTCTTC
TRBJ2-7	NA	NA	TRBV6-4	CASSGAFYEQYF	TGTGCCAGCAGTGGTGCCTTCTACGAGCAGTACTTC
TRBJ2-1	NA	NA	TRBV27	CASSKLQGRGNNEQFF	TGTGCCAGCAGTAAATTACAGGGGAGGGGGAACAATGAGCAGTTCTTC
TRBJ1-3	TRBD1	NA	TRBV25-1	CASSVNRGQENTIYF	TGTGCCAGCAGTGTAAACAGGGGGCAGGAAAACACCATATATTTT
TRBJ2-2	TRBD1	once	TRBV20-1	CSASRQGTGELFF	TGCAGTGCTAGTCGACAGGGCACCGGGGAGCTGTTTTTT
TRBJ1-6	NA	few	TRBV7-3	CASSLPQDTSFSHNSPLHF	TGTGCCAGCAGCTTACCCCAGGACACGTCTTTTTCTCATAATTCACCCCTCCACTTT
TRBJ2-2	NA	NA	TRBV4-3	CASSQDPQSAGELFF	TGCGCCAGCAGCCAAGATCCCCAAAGCGCTGGGGAGCTGTTTTTT
TRBJ2-3	NA	once	TRBV10-1	CASSEPQTDTQYF	TGCGCCAGCAGTGAGCCACAGACGGATACGCAGTATTTT
TRBJ1-2	NA	NA	TRBV2	CASSVRGSGYTF	TGTGCCAGCTCTGTAAGGGGCTCTGGCTACACCTTC
TRBJ1-1	NA	once	TRBV6-1	CASSETGFGTEAFF	TGTGCCAGCAGTGAGACAGGTTTCGGCACTGAAGCTTTCTTT